The sequence of this TCR beta chain was determined in a study of cytomegalovirus exposure and HLA in healthy donors. Overall study findings and caveats: Within a later analysis, the majority of CMV-associated TCR beta chains appeared HLA-restricted. Overall, under 200 TCR beta chains were annotated as cytomegalovirus-associated.

The PCR made use of 60 Vbeta and 13 Jbeta primers. Using immunoSEQ multiplex PCR, the repertoire was profiled, and TCRdb retains in-frame clones only, with some absent. The sample includes 100,000 or so clones, 81% of them seen just once. Germline CDR1 and CDR2: MNHEY and SVGAGI. Trimming pared 11 bases from V and 3 bases from J, leaving 14 bases between. The CDR3 consists of 14 residues. About this clone: Its specificity is not known.

Sequenced: PBMCs. The chain is built from TRBV6-5 and TRBJ1-6; a possible D gene is TRBD1 (5 bases). The sequence was collected from a man aged 35 to 55 in good health and CMV-seronegative. The CDR3 nucleotides are TGTGCCCTCAGGGTCCTTGACTATAATTCACCCCTCCACTTT. It yields the protein CALRVLDYNSPLHF.